A single count supports the clone carrying this TCR beta chain. The data were obtained in a study of blood T cell repertoires in COVID-19. Across the study: Italy, Spain and the United States were the sources of the convalescent and acute COVID-19 samples.

Looked up from germline, CDR1 is SGDLS and CDR2 is YYNGEE. After removal of 0 bases from V and 5 bases from J, the junction contained 3 bases not matched to a gene. There are 15 residues in the CDR3. Authors' processing steps: Amplified reference gene primers provided the basis for estimating nucleated cell counts. Clones were read by immunoSEQ multiplex PCR, and TCRdb kept only the in-frame ones, dropping some. V and J calls and clone size come straight from that table; D and trimming were deduced from the DNA. Of 200,000 to 300,000 clones listed, approximately 88% were seen once; the top ten hold around 0.8%.

The receptor was derived from a woman aged 25 to 39 with acute or convalescent COVID-19. V gene TRBV9 combines with J gene TRBJ2-1; 9 nucleotides agree with TRBD2. Source material: peripheral blood. The CDR3 DNA is TGTGCCAGCAGCGTAGAGGCTAGCGGGAACAATGAGCAGTTCTTC. Its protein product is CASSVEASGNNEQFF.